This TCR beta chain was observed in a study of T cells in Graves' hyperthyroidism and ophthalmopathy. Overall study findings and caveats: Most expanded thyroid clonotypes above 0.001 recurred in blood. Ophthalmopathy prediction by the model preceded onset by a median about 6.3 months.

Amplification yielded TCR beta CDR3 regions, with RNA transcripts as the source. Carried out on the TCR CDR3, a first-round RT-PCR used the HTBI primer set. TCRdb recomputed calls from the multiplex PCR reads with MiXCR, one row per CDR3 protein. The sample records about 660,000 distinct CDR3 sequences, 45% being singletons. Notes on this clonotype: Its target is not known.

The germline gives CDR1 SQVTM, CDR2 ANQGSEA. V lost 7 bases to trimming and J lost 7 bases; unmatched junction nucleotides: 6. The CDR3 has 12 amino acids. Exclusion criteria comprised uncontrolled infection, other autoimmune disease, pregnancy or lactation. Thyroid ultrasound and orbital computed tomography, with clinical symptoms and serum thyroxine and TRAb, informed diagnoses. The V call is TRBV29-1, the J call TRBJ2-7, with TRBD1 identical over 11 bases. The TCR sequence derives from an adult man with Graves' disease, either hyperthyroidism or ophthalmopathy (not recorded which). The source material was peripheral blood or thyroid tissue (not recorded which). The CDR3 here is CSARTGGWEQYF. CDR3 in DNA: TGCAGCGCAAGGACAGGGGGCTGGGAGCAGTACTTC.